A single sample gave rise to the 23 T cell receptor beta chains below, sequenced in a study of cytomegalovirus exposure and HLA in healthy donors. Vbeta (60) and Jbeta (13) primers were used in the PCR. This table comes from immunoSEQ multiplex PCR, and its TCRdb copy is limited to in-frame clones, with some not included. The sample lists over 250,000 clones; 86% were seen once. Sequencing was performed on PBMCs. These receptors all stem from a man aged 40-50 years in good health and CMV-seropositive.

The CDR3 nucleotides read TGCGCCAGCAGCTTGGAAGCGCAGTACGAGCAGTACTTC. It is translated as CASSLEAQYEQYF. This chain links TRBV5-1 with TRBJ2-7; D unresolved. V lost 0 bases and J lost 4, with 8 bases in between. The germline V gene has CDR1 SGHRS and CDR2 YFSETQ. The CDR3 is 13 amino acids.

This clone was seen once. This chain links TRBV28 with TRBJ2-5; 12 positions agree with TRBD2. V trimming: 6 bases; J trimming: 1 base; junction bases outside the gene matches: 3. Germline CDR1 reads MDHEN; CDR2 reads SYDVKM. The CDR3 has 15 residues. The CDR3 DNA reads as TGTGCCAGCAGAACTAGCGGGAGGCCCCAAGAGACCCAGTACTTC. This encodes CASRTSGRPQETQYF.

This chain links TRBV5-1 with TRBJ2-7; D ambiguous. The CDR3 runs 15 residues. From germline, CDR1 is SGHRS and CDR2 YFSETQ. Between the trimmed V and J ends, which lost 3 bases and 0 bases, there was a span of 13 bases. The CDR3 DNA is TGCGCCAGCAGCTCGACGACCGGGTTCTCCTACGAGCAGTACTTC. It yields the protein CASSSTTGFSYEQYF.

The chain employs TRBV6-5 and TRBJ1-5, with 9 bases lining up with TRBD1. The trim removed 5 bases at V and 2 bases at J, leaving 4 bases unmatched. Germline V gives CDR1 MNHEY, CDR2 SVGAGI. CDR3 length: 15 residues. CDR3: CASSDWTGGNQPQHF. CDR3 nucleotides: TGTGCCAGCAGTGACTGGACAGGGGGCAATCAGCCCCAGCATTTT.

This clone came up once. The V gene is TRBV11-2, the J gene TRBJ1-1, with 7 bases that match TRBD1. Trimming at V came to 6 bases and at J to 1 base, leaving 8 bases not matched to a gene. Germline-derived CDR1 and CDR2 are SGHAT and FQNNGV. The CDR3 loop spans 15 amino acids. In nucleotides, the CDR3 is TGTGCCAGCAGTTTACTCGACAGGGCGAACACTGAAGCTTTCTTT. It encodes CASSLLDRANTEAFF.

On this clone: The same CDR3 can be traced to other DNA sequences in this sample. This sequence joins TRBV18 and TRBJ1-5; 7 nucleotides match TRBD1. The V gene end was trimmed by 3 bases and the J gene end by 4 bases; junction bases not matched to a gene: 3. The CDR3 has 14 residues. CDR1 and CDR2 from the germline V gene are KGHSH and LQKENI. The CDR3 DNA sequence: TGTGCCAGCTCACCGCGACAGGGTAATCAGCCCCAGCATTTT. This encodes CASSPRQGNQPQHF.

This chain joins TRBV5-1 and TRBJ2-7; TRBD2 matches 15 bases. Germline CDR1 and CDR2: SGHRS and YFSETQ. V gave up 3 bases and J gave up 0 bases; unmatched junction bases: 13. This CDR3 contains 20 residues. This chain's CDR3 is CASSSSPGTSGRWASYEQYF. CDR3 DNA: TGCGCCAGCAGCTCCTCCCCCGGGACTAGCGGGAGGTGGGCCTCCTACGAGCAGTACTTC.

This clone was observed once. The V and J genes are TRBV28 and TRBJ2-5; 8 nucleotides agree with TRBD1. V dropped 5 bases and J dropped 7; count of bases not matched to a gene: 9. The length of the CDR3 is 14 residues. Germline V gene sequence: CDR1 MDHEN, CDR2 SYDVKM. The DNA for the CDR3 is TGTGCCAGCAGTACCCAGGGGGCTTTCGGGACCCAGTACTTC. This translates into CASSTQGAFGTQYF.

The rearrangement joins TRBV19 to TRBJ1-1; D might be TRBD1 (5 bases). Trimming left V 7 bases short and J 9 bases short, with 24 bases between. Germline-derived CDR1 and CDR2 are LNHDA and SQIVND (reference sequence). The CDR3 is 15 amino acids. The CDR3 is CASTLAGRQVKKAFF. In nucleotides, the CDR3 is TGTGCCAGTACGTTGGCGGGGCGGCAAGTCAAGAAAGCTTTCTTT.

As to this clone: The conserved phenylalanine or tryptophan is not found at the CDR3 terminus, so this likely reflects a read error. The chain combines TRBV5-1 with TRBJ2-7; 8 positions match TRBD1. V lost 0 bases and J lost 3; bases outside the gene matches: 2. This CDR3 is 14 amino acids long. In germline, CDR1 is SGHRS, CDR2 YFSETQ. The DNA of the CDR3 is TGCGCCAGCAGCTTGGGGACAGGGCGCTACGAGCAGTACCTC. Its protein is CASSLGTGRYEQYL.

The chain employs TRBV28 and TRBJ2-1; D perhaps matches TRBD2 (6 bases). Trimming took 6 bases from V and 0 from J, leaving 12 bases between them. The CDR3 contains 15 residues. The germline V gene encodes CDR1 MDHEN and CDR2 SYDVKM. CDR3: CASRGDLSSYNEQFF. In nucleotides, the CDR3 is TGTGCCAGCAGAGGGGACTTAAGCTCCTACAATGAGCAGTTCTTC.

The V and J genes are TRBV30 and TRBJ1-4; D gene ambiguous. Trimming shortened V by 5 bases and J by 0 bases, and 22 bases separated the two germline ends. Germline V CDR1 and CDR2: GTSNPN, SVGIG (reference sequence). The CDR3 is 18 amino acids. In DNA form, the CDR3 reads TGTGCCTGGGCCCCACCGACGGGGAACATTGCAACTAATGAAAAACTGTTTTTT. As protein: CAWAPPTGNIATNEKLFF.

Concerning this clone itself: The sample holds other DNA sequences that translate to the same CDR3. This chain joins TRBV18 and TRBJ1-3; tentatively, D is TRBD1 (6 bases). This CDR3 spans 14 amino acids. Between the trimmed V and J ends, which lost 3 bases and 2 bases, there was a span of 8 bases. CDR1 is KGHSH and CDR2 is LQKENI in the germline V gene. For the CDR3, the DNA is TGTGCCAGCTCACCCCAGGGGACTGGAAACACCATATATTTT. Protein: CASSPQGTGNTIYF. The whole variable domain, remainder taken from reference TRBV18 and TRBJ1-3, is NAGVMQNPRHLVRRRGQEARLRCSPMKGHSHVYWYRQLPEEGLKFMVYLQKENIIDESGMPKERFSAEFPKEGPSILRIQQVVRGDSAAYFCASSPQGTGNTIYFGEGSWLTVV.

This clone appeared once. This chain links TRBV9 with TRBJ2-3; tentatively, D is TRBD2 (6 bases). Looked up from germline, CDR1 is SGDLS and CDR2 is YYNGEE. The CDR3 loop spans 16 amino acids. V was shortened by 4 bases and J by 0 bases, with 15 bases between the two germline ends. CDR3 nucleotide sequence: TGTGCCAGCAGCTCGACCGGGACTCCGAGCACAGATACGCAGTATTTT. It translates to CASSSTGTPSTDTQYF.

This clone was counted a single time. CDR3 residues: CASRTSGSSYNEQFF. The CDR3 nucleotides are TGTGCCAGCAGGACTAGCGGTAGCTCCTACAATGAGCAGTTCTTC. The V call is TRBV6-5, the J call TRBJ2-1, with 9 bases fitting TRBD2. The junction had 3 bases not matched to a gene; V was cut back by 6 bases and J by 0 bases. Per germline, CDR1 MNHEY and CDR2 SVGAGI. The CDR3 is 15 residues long.

This clone was observed a single time. The chain recombines TRBV15 with TRBJ1-1, with 8 bases fitting TRBD1. V was clipped by 0 bases and J by 5 bases; unmatched bases: 5. CDR1 is LNHNV and CDR2 is YYDKDF in the germline V gene (reference sequence). The CDR3 spans 15 residues. The CDR3 DNA follows: TGTGCCACCAGCAGAGAAGGACAGGGCGGAACTGAAGCTTTCTTT. Translating gives CATSREGQGGTEAFF.

The chain carries TRBV11-3 and TRBJ1-1, with unresolved D. CDR3 length: 13 amino acids. V was pared by 3 bases and J by 3 bases, with 8 bases between. CDR1 and CDR2 from the germline V gene are SGHNT and YENEEA. For the CDR3, the DNA is TGTGCCAGCAGCTTTTACCCAGACACTGAAGCTTTCTTT. This sequence encodes CASSFYPDTEAFF.

The chain recombines TRBV4-2 with TRBJ2-1; 12 nucleotides match TRBD2. The CDR3 has 16 amino acids. Trimming took 2 bases from V and 4 from J; bases not matched to a gene: 3. The V gene's germline CDR1 is LGHNA and CDR2 YNFKEQ. CDR3 protein: CASSQPGLAGYNEQFF. CDR3 coding DNA: TGTGCCAGCAGCCAACCGGGACTAGCGGGTTACAATGAGCAGTTCTTC.

The V call is TRBV5-6, the J call TRBJ2-5; maybe TRBD1 (6 bases). CDR1 and CDR2 from the germline V gene are SGHDT and YYEEEE. V lost 0 bases to trimming and J lost 1 base, with 19 bases between them. This CDR3 comprises 18 residues. The chain's CDR3 is CASSLVWDTSPLQETQYF. The CDR3 DNA follows: TGTGCCAGCAGCTTGGTGTGGGACACCAGCCCCCTCCAAGAGACCCAGTACTTC.

The rearrangement links TRBV4-1 to TRBJ2-2; 7 nucleotides line up with TRBD2. Losses at the gene ends were 4 bases for V and 6 bases for J; bases not matched to a gene: 14. The CDR3 runs 17 residues. Germline V CDR1 and CDR2: MGHRA, YSYEKL. This CDR3 reads CASSRGGLRDRAGELFF. The CDR3 nucleotides are TGCGCCAGCAGCCGGGGGGGTCTTAGAGATCGTGCCGGGGAGCTGTTTTTT.

This rearrangement joins TRBV7-9 to TRBJ2-2; TRBD1 agrees at 8 bases. The length of the CDR3 is 15 residues. The V and J ends lost 5 bases and 5 bases, in that order; junction bases with no gene match: 7. The germline gives CDR1 SEHNR, CDR2 FQNEAQ (reference sequence). This CDR3 is CASSPGQAVTGELFF. CDR3 sequence (DNA): TGTGCCAGCAGCCCGGGACAGGCGGTGACCGGGGAGCTGTTTTTT.

The chain uses TRBV7-2 and TRBJ2-6; D is ambiguous. The CDR3 totals 15 residues. Germline CDR1 and CDR2: SGHTA and FQGNSA. Deletions cut 4 bases from V and 0 bases from J, with 7 bases between. The CDR3 DNA sequence: TGTGCCAGCAGCTACGACACCTCTGGGGCCAACGTCCTGACTTTC. Protein sequence: CASSYDTSGANVLTF. The full variable domain, rest sourced from reference TRBV7-2 and TRBJ2-6, is GAGVSQSPSNKVTEKGKDVELRCDPISGHTALYWYRQSLGQGLEFLIYFQGNSAPDKSGLPSDRFSAERTGGSVSTLTIQRTQQEDSAVYLCASSYDTSGANVLTFGAGSRLTVL.

V usage is TRBV14 and J usage is TRBJ2-2; 10 positions agree with TRBD2. V shed 4 bases and J 4 bases; nucleotides not matched to a gene: 9. Germline assignment: CDR1 SGHDN and CDR2 FVKESK. The CDR3 contains 17 residues. CDR3 region: CASSRRGVAGGTGELFF. As DNA, the CDR3 is TGTGCCAGCAGCCGAAGGGGAGTAGCGGGAGGCACCGGGGAGCTGTTTTTT.